The T cell receptor (beta chain) described here comes from a study of vaccination effects on CD4 cells after COVID-19. As for the study in general: Either the mRNA-1273 or the BNT162b2 vaccine was given to participants as two doses.

The CDR3 totals 15 residues. Unmatched junction bases numbered 12, after V lost 4 bases and J lost 8 bases. Germline V lookup: CDR1 SGHRS, CDR2 YFSETQ. Some clones are missing from TCRdb's copy, which holds only in-frame ones; the method was immunoSEQ multiplex PCR. This table holds fewer than 35,000 clones, 55% to 65% found once. In the case of this clone: The target antigen is unknown.

Once cultured for under 11 days, the cells underwent separation to obtain CD4+ T cells. Days 3 and 7 were when half the medium was replaced with IL-2 medium. The genes are TRBV5-1 and TRBJ1-2; 9 bases align to TRBD1. This sequence was found in a human donor who received a COVID-19 vaccine. The material sequenced was CD4+ T cells from PBMCs cultured without peptide, taken before COVID-19 vaccination. CDR3 nucleotide sequence: TGCGCCAGCAGCGTGGGACAGGGAGGTTTAGGGGGCTACACCTTC. As protein: CASSVGQGGLGGYTF.